This T cell receptor beta chain is from a study of Ad26.COV2.S vaccination and SARS-CoV-2 variants. Study background: As a participant in COV1001, the donor was in the Ad26.COV2.S trial arm.

TCRdb's table, derived via immunoSEQ multiplex PCR, lists solely in-frame clones and lacks some. The table has hundreds of thousands of clones, 70% to 90% seen once. The treatment is: roughly 20 received Ad26.COV2.S at low or high dose, single or two shots; roughly five received placebo; per-sample allocation not given. All samples were drawn on day 63, counting from the first vaccine or placebo injection. An adult donor aged 18-55 years was enrolled in Boston. Findings and limits, study-wide: Total T cell responses, in the TCR breadth and depth analyses, may have been underestimated.

A note on this clone: What it binds is unknown.

The source material was peripheral blood, sampled in a trial of Ad26.COV2.S vaccine versus placebo. The receptor's source is a person aged 18-60 years who received the Ad26.COV2.S COVID-19 vaccine or a placebo.

In DNA form, the CDR3 reads TGTGCCAGCAGTCGTGGGGGCACAGATACGCAGTATTTT. The encoded protein is CASSRGGTDTQYF. J is TRBJ2-3 and V is TRBV25-1; D is undetermined. Trimming removed 5 bases at V and 1 base at J, with 7 bases between. This CDR3 region has 13 residues. Per the germline V gene, CDR1 is MGHDK and CDR2 is SYGVNS.